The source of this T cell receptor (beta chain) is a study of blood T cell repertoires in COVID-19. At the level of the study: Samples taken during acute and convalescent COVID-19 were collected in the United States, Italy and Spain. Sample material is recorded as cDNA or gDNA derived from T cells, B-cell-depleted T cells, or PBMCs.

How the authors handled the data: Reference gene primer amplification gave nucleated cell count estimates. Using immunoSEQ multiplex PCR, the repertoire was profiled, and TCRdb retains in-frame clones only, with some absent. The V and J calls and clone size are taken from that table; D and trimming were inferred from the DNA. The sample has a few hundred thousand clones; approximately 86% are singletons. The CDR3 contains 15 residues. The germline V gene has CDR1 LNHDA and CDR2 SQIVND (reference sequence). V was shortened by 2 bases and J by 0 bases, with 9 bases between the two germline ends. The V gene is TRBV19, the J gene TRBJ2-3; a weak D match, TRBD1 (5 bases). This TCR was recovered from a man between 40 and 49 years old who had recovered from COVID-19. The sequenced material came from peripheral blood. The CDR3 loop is CASSISGMSTDTQYF. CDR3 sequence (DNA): TGTGCCAGTAGTATATCAGGGATGAGCACAGATACGCAGTATTTT. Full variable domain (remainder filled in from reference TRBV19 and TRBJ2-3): DGGITQSPKYLFRKEGQNVTLSCEQNLNHDAMYWYRQDPGQGLRLIYYSQIVNDFQKGDIAEGYSVSREKKESFPLTVTSAQKNPTAFYLCASSISGMSTDTQYFGPGTRLTVL.